Presented here are 27 T cell receptor beta chains from one specimen sequenced in a study of blood T cells in healthy people across ages. For the second PCR, which ran for roughly 7 to 11 cycles, a sample-barcoded 5' primer and a J-beta primer mix were used. From the 5' RACE reads, TCRdb called clonotypes with MiXCR, one entry per CDR3 protein. The sample records about 720,000 distinct CDR3 sequences, 22% being singletons. Sequencing was performed on blood. Source of these receptors: a man in his 70s in good health.

Comments on this clonotype: Mismatch with germline at one junction end may stem from a read error. The V call is TRBV12-3 or TRBV12-4, the J call TRBJ2-5; 14 positions agree with TRBD2. The CDR3 consists of 16 residues. The CDR3 DNA is TGTGCCAGCAGCCCCGGACTAGCGGGGGGTCGGAAGACCGAGTACTTC. Protein product: CASSPGLAGGRKTEYF.

J is TRBJ2-1 and V is TRBV19; D possibly corresponds to TRBD1 (5 bases). Trimming stripped 5 bases from V and 6 bases from J, with 14 bases between. The CDR3 contains 14 residues. Germline CDR1 and CDR2: LNHDA and SQIVND (reference sequence). CDR3 nucleotides: TGTGCCAGTAGTGCAGGGTCCCCGAGCAATGAGCAGTTCTTC. As protein: CASSAGSPSNEQFF.

This clonotype was recorded a few times. The CDR3 loop is CATSRDVGGTAEAFF. Written as DNA, the CDR3 is TGTGCCACCAGCAGAGATGTCGGCGGGACAGCTGAAGCTTTCTTT. The chain uses TRBV15 and TRBJ1-1; TRBD1 aligns across 7 bases. CDR1 LNHNV and CDR2 YYDKDF come from the germline V gene (reference sequence). The CDR3 consists of 15 residues. V was clipped by 0 bases and J by 6 bases; unmatched bases: 7.

The chain joins TRBV2 to TRBJ2-2; D is undetermined. CDR1 is SNHLY, CDR2 FYNNEI, per germline. The CDR3 runs to 16 residues. V was cut by 4 bases and J by 4 bases, with 16 bases left in between. CDR3 in amino acids: CASSGSAAISTGELFF. Written as DNA, the CDR3 is TGTGCCAGCAGTGGTAGTGCAGCGATTTCCACCGGGGAGCTGTTTTTT.

This clonotype was detected a few times. The chain combines TRBV11-2 with TRBJ2-5; 9 positions match TRBD1. Germline loops: CDR1 SGHAT, CDR2 FQNNGV. J lost 5 bases, V lost 4 bases, and 14 bases had no gene match. The CDR3 length is 17 residues. CDR3 bases: TGTGCCAGCAGCTCCGAAACCGGGACAGGGTTCAGGGAGACCCAGTACTTC. This codes for CASSSETGTGFRETQYF.

The V call is TRBV15, the J call TRBJ1-1; D not resolved. CDR3 length equals 13 residues. Germline V gene lookup returns CDR1 LNHNV and CDR2 YYDKDF (reference sequence). V gave up 0 bases and J gave up 7 bases, with 9 bases separating them. The CDR3 region is CATSREVGYEAFF. CDR3 nucleotide sequence: TGTGCCACCAGCAGAGAAGTGGGGTATGAAGCTTTCTTT.

The CDR3 is CAISEGQPVGAIYF. The CDR3, as DNA: TGTGCCATCAGTGAGGGACAGCCTGTAGGGGCCATATATTTT. V and J are TRBV10-3 and TRBJ1-3; D may be TRBD1 (6 bases). The CDR3 covers 14 residues. Germline V gene lookup returns CDR1 ENHRY and CDR2 SYGVKD. The ends were cut back, 2 bases at V and 11 bases at J, with 16 bases in the middle.

This clonotype has ten or more counts. The gene calls are TRBV7-2 and TRBJ2-1, with D possibly TRBD2 on 5 matching bases. The CDR3 has 18 residues. V lost 1 base and J 0 bases, leaving 16 bases between the germline ends. Germline CDR1 is SGHTA and CDR2 is FQGNSA. The DNA of the CDR3 is TGTGCCAGCAGCTTAGACCCTGCGGGCCAGAGCTCCTACAATGAGCAGTTCTTC. It yields the protein CASSLDPAGQSSYNEQFF.

This clonotype occurred a few times. The chain recombines TRBV9 with TRBJ1-6, with D perhaps TRBD1 (5 bases). This CDR3 is 15 amino acids long. V lost 3 bases to trimming and J lost 5 bases, with 12 bases between them. Germline values: CDR1 SGDLS, CDR2 YYNGEE. CDR3 bases: TGTGCCAGCAGCGCCCGGCGGGGGGATAATTCACCCCTCCACTTT. It translates to CASSARRGDNSPLHF.

The chain employs TRBV7-3 and TRBJ2-1, with 9 bases identical to TRBD1. The CDR3 length is 17 residues. The V gene end was trimmed by 5 bases and the J gene end by 5 bases; junction bases not matched to a gene: 13. Germline V CDR1 and CDR2: SGHTA, FQGTGA. The CDR3 DNA sequence: TGTGCCAGCAGCGTCCGTCCGGGACAGGGAAGGGACAATGAGCAGTTCTTC. It encodes CASSVRPGQGRDNEQFF.

This clonotype has a count of ten or more. This chain connects TRBV7-2 to TRBJ2-7, with 7 nucleotides matching TRBD2. The junction had 12 bases not matched to a gene; V was cut back by 1 base and J by 9 bases. The germline V gene encodes CDR1 SGHTA and CDR2 FQGNSA. CDR3 length: 15 amino acids. The CDR3: CASSLELRAGEAQYV. Here the CDR3 DNA reads TGTGCCAGCAGCTTAGAGCTTCGCGCGGGAGAAGCGCAGTACGTC.

This clonotype was seen ten or more times. This sequence joins TRBV2 and TRBJ2-5, with D perhaps TRBD2 (5 bases). The J call is uncertain, as TRBJ2-1 better fits the DNA end. This CDR3 spans 13 amino acids. CDR1 is SNHLY and CDR2 is FYNNEI in the germline V gene. CDR3 in amino acids: CASKYEGNNEQFF. Written as DNA, the CDR3 is TGTGCCAGCAAGTATGAGGGAAACAATGAGCAGTTCTTC.

This clonotype occurred a few times. This sequence joins TRBV20-1 and TRBJ1-5, with TRBD1 matching over 7 bases. After removal of 0 bases from V and 6 bases from J, the junction contained 11 bases not matched to a gene. The CDR3 spans 16 residues. Germline V gene data show CDR1 as DFQATT and CDR2 as SNEGSKA (reference sequence). The CDR3 nucleotides read TGCAGTGCTAGAGACCCAGGGGGGGGCGCGTTTCAGCCCCAGCATTTT. It encodes CSARDPGGGAFQPQHF.

This clonotype showed up many times. The CDR3 nucleotides read TGCGCCAGCAGCTCCGGGACAGTTAATTCACCCCTCCACTTT. Translating gives CASSSGTVNSPLHF. The genes are TRBV5-1 and TRBJ1-6, with 7 nucleotides matching TRBD1. The trim removed 3 bases at V and 6 bases at J, leaving 3 bases unmatched. The germline V gene has CDR1 SGHRS and CDR2 YFSETQ. The CDR3 loop spans 14 amino acids.

The chain uses TRBV12-3 or TRBV12-4 and TRBJ2-3; 7 nucleotides align to TRBD2. The CDR3 spans 14 residues. After removal of 7 bases from V and 4 bases from J, the junction contained 8 bases not matched to a gene. The CDR3 protein is CASTRSGGADTQYF. The CDR3 nucleotides are TGTGCCAGCACCCGTAGTGGGGGGGCAGATACGCAGTATTTT.

The rearrangement uses TRBV10-3 and TRBJ2-3; 10 nucleotides line up with TRBD2. J lost 6 bases, V lost 6 bases, and 9 bases had no gene match. CDR1 is ENHRY and CDR2 is SYGVKD in the germline V gene. The CDR3 totals 15 residues. The CDR3 coding sequence is TGTGCCATCAGCAAAACTAGCGGGGTTTCGGATACGCAGTATTTT. Its translation: CAISKTSGVSDTQYF.

This sequence joins TRBV29-1 and TRBJ2-6; D is unresolved. The V end was cut by 0 bases, the J end by 0 bases, with 9 bases between. There are 16 residues in the CDR3. Germline assignment: CDR1 SQVTM and CDR2 ANQGSEA. The CDR3 DNA is TGCAGCGTTGAAGATCAGGTCGGCTCTGGGGCCAACGTCCTGACTTTC. As protein: CSVEDQVGSGANVLTF.

The rearrangement uses TRBV3-1 and TRBJ1-2; D gene ambiguous. CDR1 is LGHDT, CDR2 YNNKEL, per germline (reference sequence). This CDR3 region has 13 residues. Trimming left V 4 bases short and J 6 bases short, with 12 bases between. The CDR3, as DNA: TGTGCCAGCAGCCCCCGGCAGAGGGATGGCTACACCTTC. The encoded protein is CASSPRQRDGYTF. The variable domain in full, with the rest retrieved from reference TRBV3-1 and TRBJ1-2, is DTAVSQTPKYLVTQMGNDKSIKCEQNLGHDTMYWYKQDSKKFLKIMFSYNNKELIINETVPNRFSPKSPDKAHLNLHINSLELGDSAVYFCASSPRQRDGYTFGSGTRLTVV.

The rearrangement joins TRBV6-5 to TRBJ2-7, with TRBD1 as a possible D gene (5 bases). V shed 6 bases and J shed 2 bases, with 14 bases lying between them. The germline V gene encodes CDR1 MNHEY and CDR2 SVGAGI. CDR3 length: 14 amino acids. The CDR3 region is CASRSRAGPYEQYV. CDR3 nucleotides: TGTGCCAGCAGGAGCAGGGCCGGACCCTACGAGCAGTACGTC.

With regard to this clonotype: A much larger clone sits a single nucleotide away, making a read error possible. This sequence joins TRBV5-6 and TRBJ2-4; no clear D. Looked up from germline, CDR1 is SGHDT and CDR2 is YYEEEE. Trimming stripped 0 bases from V and 0 bases from J, with 7 bases between. The CDR3 has 15 amino acids. CDR3: CASSLEGLAKNIQYF. The CDR3, as DNA: TGTGCCAGCAGCTTGGAGGGATTAGCCAAAAACATTCAGTACTTC.

This clonotype has only a few counts. V and J are TRBV5-6 and TRBJ2-7, with D unresolved. The ends were cut back, 0 bases at V and 3 bases at J, with 19 bases in the middle. The CDR3 spans 17 residues. Per germline, CDR1 SGHDT and CDR2 YYEEEE. CDR3 coding DNA: TGTGCCAGCAGCTTGGTAGGTGGGTCGAAGGGCATCTACGAGCAGTACTTC. As protein: CASSLVGGSKGIYEQYF.

Points on this clonotype: Sequence at one end of the junction differs from germline and may be a read error. The gene calls are TRBV7-2 and TRBJ2-5; 10 bases align to TRBD1. The end of the DNA aligns better with TRBJ2-7, so the J call may be wrong. Germline V CDR1 and CDR2: SGHTA, FQGNSA. The CDR3 contains 15 residues. CDR3 sequence: CVSSLAGTGAYEQYF. The DNA for the CDR3 is TGTGTCAGCAGCCTCGCCGGGACAGGGGCCTACGAGCAGTACTTC.

This sequence joins TRBV13 and TRBJ2-7; TRBD2 matches at 8 bases. The CDR3 has 15 residues. With 2 bases clipped from V and 2 bases from J, the junction kept 5 bases outside the gene matches. Germline CDR1 and CDR2: PRHDT and FYEKMQ (reference sequence). CDR3 loop: CASSLIAGGAYEQYV. The CDR3, as DNA: TGTGCCAGCAGCTTAATCGCGGGAGGTGCCTACGAGCAGTACGTC.

V is TRBV12-5 and J is TRBJ2-1; D perhaps matches TRBD2 (5 bases). V was clipped by 6 bases and J by 10 bases, with 16 bases between them. In germline, CDR1 is LGHNT, CDR2 FRNRAP. The length of the CDR3 is 13 residues. CDR3 amino acids: CASGLRGWEEQFF. CDR3 sequence (DNA): TGTGCTAGTGGGTTGAGAGGGTGGGAAGAGCAGTTCTTC.

The table lists this clonotype with a few counts. V is TRBV4-3 and J is TRBJ2-3; D gene ambiguous. The CDR3 consists of 14 residues. Trimming left V 1 base short and J 2 bases short, with 7 bases between. The germline CDR1 and CDR2 sequences are LGHNA and YSLEER. The CDR3 reads CASSQAGYTDTQYF. For the CDR3, the DNA is TGCGCCAGCAGCCAAGCGGGTTACACAGATACGCAGTATTTT.

The chain recombines TRBV20-1 with TRBJ1-1, with D hard to call. V lost 0 bases and J lost 0, with 14 bases in between. The length of the CDR3 is 16 residues. CDR1 and CDR2 (germline): DFQATT, SNEGSKA (reference sequence). The CDR3 protein is CSAREFRAQMNTEAFF. The DNA for the CDR3 is TGCAGTGCTAGAGAGTTCAGAGCGCAGATGAACACTGAAGCTTTCTTT.

The V call is TRBV28, the J call TRBJ2-7; 9 nucleotides align to TRBD1. Germline trimming cut 6 bases from V and 6 bases from J; bases unmatched to any gene: 9. The CDR3 totals 14 residues. The germline CDR1 and CDR2 sequences are MDHEN and SYDVKM. The chain's CDR3 is CASRTTGTGPEQYF. CDR3 nucleotides: TGTGCCAGCAGAACTACCGGGACAGGGCCCGAGCAGTACTTC.